This T cell receptor (beta chain) is drawn from a study of Ad26.COV2.S vaccination and SARS-CoV-2 variants (dated by TCRdb to about 2021). Turning to the overall study: Donors in the vaccine arm were drawn from COV1001, a multicentre, randomized, double-blind, placebo-controlled phase I-IIa trial testing Ad26.COV2.S in healthy adults. The TCR-sequenced set comprised approximately 30 samples: some 20 Ad26.COV2.S vaccine recipients, 5 placebo recipients and 8 SARS-CoV-2 convalescent individuals. The specificity and breadth of SARS-CoV-2-reactive T cell receptors after Ad26.COV2.S vaccination were assessed by TCRbeta repertoire sequencing. Investigators remained blinded to trial group allocation during experiments and outcome assessment. Ad26.COV2.S was given intramuscularly at 5x10^10 or 1x10^11 viral particles, as a single shot or as two shots 56 days apart. Trial participants were randomized into five groups of five: low-dose or high-dose Ad26.COV2.S given once or twice, or placebo on both occasions. What the research found in general, with its limitations: It was noted by the authors that total T cell responses may have been underestimated by the TCR breadth and depth analyses. Comparing responses between vaccine doses or regimens was not something the study was powered to do. Non-spike TCR breadth was comparable between vaccine and placebo recipients, consistent with the vaccine containing only spike. Higher spike-specific TCR breadth was observed in Ad26.COV2.S recipients than in placebo recipients (P = 0.0014). Substantial breadth of spike-specific CD8+ and CD4+ T cell responses was reported after vaccination.

On this clone itself: The specificity of this receptor is unknown. No much larger clone is present one base from it, and per-base qualities are unavailable.

TCRbeta CDR3 regions were sequenced with the immunoSEQ Assay. After extraction, genomic DNA underwent amplification by bias-controlled multiplex PCR, followed by high-throughput sequencing. In the original analysis: To quantify the absolute abundance of every unique TCRbeta CDR3 region, sequences were collapsed and filtered. T cell fraction was estimated by normalization of TCRbeta template counts to usable DNA, with usable DNA being measured through amplification of reference genes present in all nucleated cells. Repertoire TCRs were annotated as SARS-CoV-2-specific by exact matching of V gene, CDR3 amino acid sequence and J gene to a known reactive TCR set. The reference SARS-CoV-2 TCR set was derived from MIRA and filtered for enrichment in COVID-19-positive ImmuneCODE repertoires, a step that removed public or cross-reactive TCRs. Using the MIRA antigens, annotated TCRs were further analysed by specific ORF or by position within an ORF. Depth was the summed frequency of annotated unique rearrangements, while breadth was defined as annotated unique rearrangements over total unique productive rearrangements. Group comparisons of TCR breadth used two-sided Wilcoxon rank-sum tests. TCRdb limited this immuneACCESS table to in-frame rearrangements with V and J called. A share of clones is missing; checked studies link under half to unresolved V genes, and the rest is unexplained. V, J and clone size were drawn from that table, and D and trimming were deduced from the DNA. Counted in this sample were fewer than 400,000 clones; around 89% of them appeared once. The biggest ten clones account for under 2% of the sample.

The treatment or condition label for this specimen denotes: some 20 received Ad26.COV2.S at low or high dose, single or two shots; five or six received placebo; per-sample allocation not given. Repertoires of vaccine and placebo recipients were sequenced from samples collected on day 63 after the first injection. Between 29 July and 7 August 2020, Cohort 1b enrolled about 27 adults aged 18-55 years at one site in Boston, USA. Ad26.COV2.S consisted of a replication-incompetent adenovirus type 26 vector by which a prefusion-stabilized SARS-CoV-2 spike protein from the original Wuhan strain was expressed. The CDR3 measures 15 amino acids from cysteine to phenylalanine. Here the CDR3 DNA is all that survives: 45 bases in frame from base 1. The junction carries 11 bases between V and J, which are trimmed by 1 base and 2 bases respectively. Looking up the germline V gene (reference sequence) yields CDR1 LNHDA and CDR2 SQIVND.

The origin of this receptor is a person between 18 and 65 years old who received the Ad26.COV2.S COVID-19 vaccine or a placebo. The sample here was peripheral blood, taken in a trial of Ad26.COV2.S vaccine versus placebo. The sequence joins TRBV19 to TRBJ1-2; confidence is insufficient to name the D gene. CDR3 loop: CASSIGSMGNYGYTF. The DNA sequence is as follows: TGTGCCAGTAGTATAGGGTCTATGGGGAACTATGGCTACACCTTC.